This TCR beta chain was observed in a study of blood T cell repertoires in COVID-19 (dated by TCRdb to the early 2020s). For context, the study as a whole: Samples from collaborators originated in the United States, Italy and Spain and spanned both the acute and convalescent phases of COVID-19. The material from the prospective study consisted of cDNA or gDNA derived from T cells, B-cell-depleted T cells, or PBMCs. Deeply sampled blood TCRbeta repertoires from subjects exposed to, actively infected with, or recovered from COVID-19 were included in the dataset. The repertoires were released in a freely available public database intended as a resource for research on the immune response to SARS-CoV-2. The samples were drawn from two sources: the first 160 participants of the ongoing ImmuneRACE study, and 950 to 1,500 subjects contributed by 6 global collaborators. Nearly every sample came with metadata listing a de-identified subject ID, COVID-19 status, age in years and sex. Where available, HLA class I and class II types were taken from metadata supplied by the sample provider and were not determined by assay-based typing. Results the study describes overall, beyond this receptor: The amount of clinical and demographic metadata varied by source and participant and was provided uncurated.

Worth noting for this clone: This receptor's antigen is unknown. Base qualities are not provided; no much larger clone lies one nucleotide away.

TCRbeta CDR3 regions were amplified from genomic DNA using the immunoSEQ Assay, a bias-controlled multiplex PCR. On the authors' methods: The number of nucleated cells in each sample was estimated by amplification of reference gene primers within the assay. To quantify the absolute abundance of each unique TCRbeta CDR3 rearrangement, sequence reads were collapsed and filtered. For each sample, productive Simpson clonality was calculated as the square root of Simpson's diversity index across productive rearrangements. TCRdb stores this immuneACCESS table with in-frame sequences only. Part of the clones is absent; in the studies checked, under half of the shortfall reflects unresolved V genes, and no reason is known for the rest. The DNA gave D and trimming, while V, J and clone size come from that table. Counted in this sample were around 240,000 clones; 65% to 90% of them appeared once. Approximately 7.4% of the sample comes from the top ten.

The collaborating institutions used their own protocols to collect whole blood in K2EDTA tubes. For TCRbeta analysis, collaborators shipped samples in one of three forms: frozen whole blood, isolated PBMCs, or DNA extracted from either of those sample types. Sequenced: peripheral blood. The sequence derives from a woman in her fifties or sixties with acute or convalescent COVID-19.

DNA sequence: TGTGCCAGCAGCTTTACAGGGAGACACATTCAGTACTTC. Translation gives CASSFTGRHIQYF. The V and J segments used are TRBV3-1 (or the pseudogene TRBV3-2) and TRBJ2-4, with a weak D call of TRBD1 (6 bases match). V gives up 5 bases and J gives up 8 bases, and the segment between their germline ends measures 13 bases. Reading from cysteine to phenylalanine, the CDR3 counts 13 amino acids. Only CDR3 DNA is held: 39 bases, read in frame from base 1. CDR1 and CDR2 (LGHDT, YNNKEL) derive from the germline V gene (reference sequence).